This is a list of T cell receptor beta chains from one sample in a study of T cell responses to AZD1222 COVID-19 vaccine. The protocol was immunoSEQ multiplex PCR, while the TCRdb copy is restricted to in-frame clones and leaves out a portion. The sample records about 110,000 clones, about 89% being singletons. The input for sequencing was peripheral blood, taken 28 days after the second AZD1222 dose. Source of these receptors: an adult who received the AZD1222 COVID-19 vaccine. Both conserved end residues are part of each CDR3. D genes are given only for firm matches. The listing skips clone size in some rows; elsewhere it reads once, few, many or a size class.

v_call: TRBV19
clone_size: NA
d_call: NA
j_call: TRBJ1-6
cdr3_aa: CASSPPGARNSPLHF
cdr3_nt: TGTGCCAGTAGTCCTCCCGGGGCCAGGAATTCACCCCTCCACTTT

v_call: TRBV6-4
clone_size: NA
d_call: NA
j_call: TRBJ2-3
cdr3_aa: CASSDGSGLDTQYF
cdr3_nt: TGTGCCAGCAGTGACGGGTCGGGTTTGGATACGCAGTATTTT

v_call: TRBV24-1
clone_size: NA
d_call: NA
j_call: TRBJ1-2
cdr3_aa: CATSDSNQGKDGYTF
cdr3_nt: TGTGCCACCAGTGATTCTAATCAGGGAAAGGATGGCTACACCTTC

v_call: TRBV11-1
clone_size: NA
d_call: TRBD1
j_call: TRBJ1-1
cdr3_aa: CASSPIQGRTFF
cdr3_nt: TGTGCCAGCAGCCCTATACAGGGGAGGACTTTCTTT

v_call: TRBV7-3
clone_size: once
d_call: NA
j_call: TRBJ2-7
cdr3_aa: CASSRDLLSSGKYEQYF
cdr3_nt: TGTGCCAGCAGCCGGGACTTACTTTCCTCCGGGAAGTACGAGCAGTACTTC

v_call: TRBV19
clone_size: NA
d_call: NA
j_call: TRBJ1-1
cdr3_aa: CASSTILGNTEAFF
cdr3_nt: TGTGCCAGTAGTACGATTCTAGGTAACACTGAAGCTTTCTTT

v_call: TRBV29-1
clone_size: NA
d_call: NA
j_call: TRBJ1-2
cdr3_aa: CSVERQVEGYTF
cdr3_nt: TGCAGCGTTGAACGACAGGTGGAGGGCTACACCTTC

v_call: TRBV27
clone_size: few
d_call: TRBD1
j_call: TRBJ1-6
cdr3_aa: CASSPRPGQGHSPLHF
cdr3_nt: TGTGCCAGCAGTCCACGCCCAGGACAGGGACATTCACCCCTCCACTTT

v_call: TRBV30
clone_size: NA
d_call: NA
j_call: TRBJ2-1
cdr3_aa: CAWSPEGITYNEQFF
cdr3_nt: TGTGCCTGGAGTCCGGAGGGGATTACCTACAATGAGCAGTTCTTC

v_call: TRBV3-1/TRBV3-2
clone_size: few
d_call: TRBD2
j_call: TRBJ2-1
cdr3_aa: CASSLRGGGGRSEQFF
cdr3_nt: TGTGCCAGCAGCCTTCGTGGCGGGGGGGGAAGGAGTGAGCAGTTCTTC

v_call: TRBV5-5
clone_size: NA
d_call: NA
j_call: TRBJ1-2
cdr3_aa: CASSLRGDYGYTF
cdr3_nt: TGTGCCAGCAGCTTGCGGGGAGACTATGGCTACACCTTC

v_call: TRBV11-2
clone_size: NA
d_call: NA
j_call: TRBJ1-2
cdr3_aa: CASRKRDGYNYGYTF
cdr3_nt: TGTGCCAGCAGGAAAAGGGACGGATATAACTATGGCTACACCTTC

v_call: TRBV19
clone_size: NA
d_call: NA
j_call: TRBJ1-2
cdr3_aa: CASSTTTSIGGYTF
cdr3_nt: TGTGCCAGTAGTACCACCACTTCCATAGGTGGCTACACCTTC

v_call: TRBV7-2
clone_size: NA
d_call: TRBD1
j_call: TRBJ1-4
cdr3_aa: CASSLVGQGRTNEKLFF
cdr3_nt: TGTGCCAGCAGCTTAGTCGGACAGGGGAGAACTAATGAAAAACTGTTTTTT

v_call: TRBV6-5
clone_size: NA
d_call: TRBD1
j_call: TRBJ1-5
cdr3_aa: CASQDRNSNQPQHF
cdr3_nt: TGTGCCAGCCAGGACAGGAATAGCAATCAGCCCCAGCATTTT

v_call: TRBV14
clone_size: NA
d_call: TRBD1
j_call: TRBJ1-1
cdr3_aa: CASSQLRQGAMNTEAFF
cdr3_nt: TGTGCCAGCAGCCAACTGCGACAGGGGGCTATGAACACTGAAGCTTTCTTT

v_call: TRBV18
clone_size: NA
d_call: NA
j_call: TRBJ2-3
cdr3_aa: CASSPTATYGDTQYF
cdr3_nt: TGTGCCAGCTCACCCACAGCGACGTACGGGGATACGCAGTATTTT

v_call: TRBV7-9
clone_size: NA
d_call: NA
j_call: TRBJ1-1
cdr3_aa: CASSNSGLSEAEAFF
cdr3_nt: TGTGCCAGCAGCAATTCGGGACTCTCGGAGGCTGAAGCTTTCTTT

v_call: TRBV5-6
clone_size: NA
d_call: NA
j_call: TRBJ2-2
cdr3_aa: CASSLPFTGELFF
cdr3_nt: TGTGCCAGCAGCTTGCCATTCACCGGGGAGCTGTTTTTT

v_call: TRBV6-6
clone_size: NA
d_call: TRBD2
j_call: TRBJ2-2
cdr3_aa: CASSSGLAAGELFF
cdr3_nt: TGTGCCAGCAGTTCCGGACTAGCGGCCGGGGAGCTGTTTTTT

v_call: TRBV19
clone_size: few
d_call: TRBD1
j_call: TRBJ1-5
cdr3_aa: CASSDRGQAPQHF
cdr3_nt: TGTGCCAGTAGTGACAGGGGGCAGGCGCCCCAGCATTTT

v_call: TRBV14
clone_size: NA
d_call: TRBD2
j_call: TRBJ2-3
cdr3_aa: CASSLDYPSGSTDTQYF
cdr3_nt: TGTGCCAGCAGCCTGGATTATCCTAGCGGGAGCACAGATACGCAGTATTTT

v_call: TRBV7-2
clone_size: few
d_call: TRBD1
j_call: TRBJ1-5
cdr3_aa: CASSLRWDRVSNQPQHF
cdr3_nt: TGTGCCAGCAGCTTAAGATGGGACAGGGTAAGCAATCAGCCCCAGCATTTT

v_call: TRBV4-3
clone_size: NA
d_call: NA
j_call: TRBJ2-2
cdr3_aa: CASSQDHGGGTGELFF
cdr3_nt: TGCGCCAGCAGCCAAGATCATGGGGGAGGCACCGGGGAGCTGTTTTTT

v_call: TRBV20-1
clone_size: NA
d_call: TRBD1
j_call: TRBJ1-5
cdr3_aa: CSASAPYRGDQPQHF
cdr3_nt: TGCAGTGCTAGTGCCCCCTACAGGGGAGACCAGCCCCAGCATTTT

v_call: TRBV6-5
clone_size: few
d_call: NA
j_call: TRBJ2-1
cdr3_aa: CASSLGRASEQFF
cdr3_nt: TGTGCCAGCAGTCTGGGACGGGCTAGTGAGCAGTTCTTC

v_call: TRBV7-8
clone_size: NA
d_call: NA
j_call: TRBJ1-6
cdr3_aa: CASSTPEDLSSYNSPLHF
cdr3_nt: TGTGCCAGCAGCACCCCCGAGGACCTGAGCTCCTATAATTCACCCCTCCACTTT

v_call: TRBV5-6
clone_size: NA
d_call: NA
j_call: TRBJ1-4
cdr3_aa: CASSSNRVIGEKLFF
cdr3_nt: TGTGCCAGCAGCTCGAACAGGGTAATTGGGGAAAAACTGTTTTTT

v_call: TRBV5-1
clone_size: NA
d_call: NA
j_call: TRBJ2-7
cdr3_aa: CATSIPTPQKIYEQYF
cdr3_nt: TGCGCCACCTCTATCCCAACCCCCCAGAAGATCTACGAGCAGTACTTC

v_call: TRBV6-2/TRBV6-3
clone_size: NA
d_call: NA
j_call: TRBJ1-3
cdr3_aa: CASSTRTGFSGNTIYF
cdr3_nt: TGTGCCAGCAGTACAAGGACGGGGTTCTCTGGAAACACCATATATTTT

v_call: TRBV7-3
clone_size: NA
d_call: NA
j_call: TRBJ2-1
cdr3_aa: CASSLSRYNEQFF
cdr3_nt: TGTGCCAGCAGCTTAAGTCGGTACAATGAGCAGTTCTTC

v_call: TRBV18
clone_size: NA
d_call: NA
j_call: TRBJ1-6
cdr3_aa: CASSPPRPNSPLHF
cdr3_nt: TGTGCCAGCTCACCACCGAGACCTAATTCACCCCTCCACTTT

v_call: TRBV4-2
clone_size: NA
d_call: NA
j_call: TRBJ2-7
cdr3_aa: CASSQDRVGYEQYF
cdr3_nt: TGTGCCAGCAGCCAAGACAGGGTCGGCTACGAGCAGTACTTC

v_call: TRBV6-2/TRBV6-3
clone_size: NA
d_call: TRBD2
j_call: TRBJ2-5
cdr3_aa: CASSLAEETQYF
cdr3_nt: TGTGCCAGCAGCCTAGCGGAAGAGACCCAGTACTTC

v_call: TRBV27
clone_size: NA
d_call: TRBD2
j_call: TRBJ2-7
cdr3_aa: CATSPTSGSYEQYF
cdr3_nt: TGTGCCACCTCCCCGACTAGCGGGAGCTACGAGCAGTACTTC

v_call: TRBV28
clone_size: once
d_call: TRBD1
j_call: TRBJ2-2
cdr3_aa: CASSYPRQGSVTGELFF
cdr3_nt: TGTGCCAGCAGTTACCCTAGACAGGGAAGCGTTACCGGGGAGCTGTTTTTT

v_call: TRBV15
clone_size: NA
d_call: NA
j_call: TRBJ1-5
cdr3_aa: CATSRNTERYSQPQHF
cdr3_nt: TGTGCCACCAGCAGAAATACAGAGCGTTATAGTCAGCCCCAGCATTTT

v_call: TRBV4-2
clone_size: NA
d_call: TRBD1
j_call: TRBJ1-2
cdr3_aa: CASSQAEGQAPNYGYTF
cdr3_nt: TGTGCCAGCAGCCAAGCAGAGGGACAGGCCCCTAACTATGGCTACACCTTC

v_call: TRBV6-1
clone_size: NA
d_call: NA
j_call: TRBJ2-7
cdr3_aa: CASSEPLKQYF
cdr3_nt: TGTGCCAGCAGTGAACCCTTAAAGCAGTACTTC

v_call: TRBV11-2
clone_size: NA
d_call: NA
j_call: TRBJ1-1
cdr3_aa: CASSFNRMGTEAFF
cdr3_nt: TGTGCCAGCAGCTTCAATAGGATGGGCACTGAAGCTTTCTTT

v_call: TRBV9
clone_size: once
d_call: NA
j_call: TRBJ1-1
cdr3_aa: CASSVANTEAFF
cdr3_nt: TGTGCCAGCAGCGTAGCAAACACTGAAGCTTTCTTT

v_call: TRBV7-2
clone_size: NA
d_call: NA
j_call: TRBJ2-7
cdr3_aa: CASSLEDGSYEQYF
cdr3_nt: TGTGCCAGCAGCTTAGAGGACGGATCCTACGAGCAGTACTTC

v_call: TRBV6-2/TRBV6-3
clone_size: NA
d_call: NA
j_call: TRBJ1-6
cdr3_aa: CASSYVSGWSNSPLHF
cdr3_nt: TGTGCCAGCAGTTACGTCTCAGGGTGGTCCAATTCACCCCTCCACTTT

v_call: TRBV18
clone_size: NA
d_call: TRBD1
j_call: TRBJ1-1
cdr3_aa: CASSPTGVNTEAFF
cdr3_nt: TGTGCCAGCTCACCGACAGGGGTGAACACTGAAGCTTTCTTT

v_call: TRBV27
clone_size: NA
d_call: NA
j_call: TRBJ1-2
cdr3_aa: CASSGQNYGYTF
cdr3_nt: TGTGCCAGCAGTGGACAGAACTATGGCTACACCTTC

v_call: TRBV7-2
clone_size: NA
d_call: NA
j_call: TRBJ1-1
cdr3_aa: CASSLMADSEAFF
cdr3_nt: TGTGCCAGCAGCTTAATGGCGGACAGTGAAGCTTTCTTT

v_call: TRBV12-3/TRBV12-4
clone_size: once
d_call: TRBD2
j_call: TRBJ2-1
cdr3_aa: CASSPAGVRQFF
cdr3_nt: TGTGCCAGCAGCCCCGCGGGGGTGAGACAGTTCTTC

v_call: TRBV6-2/TRBV6-3
clone_size: NA
d_call: NA
j_call: TRBJ2-1
cdr3_aa: CASSFGGPSYNEQFF
cdr3_nt: TGTGCCAGCAGTTTCGGGGGCCCCTCCTACAATGAGCAGTTCTTC